This TCR beta chain was captured by sequencing in a study of T-cell memory formation after mild COVID-19. General study points: Pre-infection memory carried some responding clones, suggesting that cross-reactive memory joined.

Researchers used 5'RACE with constant-segment primers to make TCR alpha and TCR beta cDNA libraries that carry sample barcodes and UMIs. MiXCR, run by TCRdb on the 5' RACE reads, gives a single entry per CDR3 protein. The data contain more than 150,000 distinct CDR3 sequences, about a fifth of them singletons. The length of the CDR3 is 16 residues. The trim removed 6 bases at V and 0 bases at J, leaving 8 bases unmatched. The germline CDR1 and CDR2 sequences are MNHEY and SVGAGI. This clonotype was observed a handful of times. Its antigen is undetermined. This TCR was recovered from an adult woman who had mild COVID-19 (a few samples of this study predate the infection). Cell type and time point are not known. Sequencing used PBMCs or a T cell subset sorted from them (not recorded which). The chain is built from TRBV6-5 and TRBJ2-3, with 8 bases matching TRBD2. CDR3 DNA sequence: TGTGCCAGCAGCCTGTTTGCGGGAGGAAGCACAGATACGCAGTATTTT. This encodes CASSLFAGGSTDTQYF.